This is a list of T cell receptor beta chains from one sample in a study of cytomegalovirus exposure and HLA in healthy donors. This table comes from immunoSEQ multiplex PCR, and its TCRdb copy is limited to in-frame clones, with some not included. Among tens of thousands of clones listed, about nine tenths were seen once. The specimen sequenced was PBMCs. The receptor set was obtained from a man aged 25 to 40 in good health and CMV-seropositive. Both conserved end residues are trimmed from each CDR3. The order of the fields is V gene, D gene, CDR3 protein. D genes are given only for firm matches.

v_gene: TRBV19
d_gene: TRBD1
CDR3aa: ASSIDGQGTYNEQF

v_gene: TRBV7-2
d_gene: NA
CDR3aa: ASSPPGGQPQH

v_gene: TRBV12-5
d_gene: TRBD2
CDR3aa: ASGLGLAGGNGETQY

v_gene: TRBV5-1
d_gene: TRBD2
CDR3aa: ASSWGLAGANNEQF

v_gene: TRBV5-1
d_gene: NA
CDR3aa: ASSLRSNLDYEQY

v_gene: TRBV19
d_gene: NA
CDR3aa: AGSQMIGTATYEQY

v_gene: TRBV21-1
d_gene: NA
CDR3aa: ASSNPRTGGVNEQY

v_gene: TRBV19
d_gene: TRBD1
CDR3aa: ASRGTGEETQY

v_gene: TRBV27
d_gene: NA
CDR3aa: ASSSITDSQAF

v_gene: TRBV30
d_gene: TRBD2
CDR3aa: AWNGGGLRRETQY

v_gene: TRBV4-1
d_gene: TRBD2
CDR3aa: ASSQEPALAGVGETQY

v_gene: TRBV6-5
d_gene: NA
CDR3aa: ASSYSSAGRLDEQF

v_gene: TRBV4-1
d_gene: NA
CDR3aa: ASSLEEPTNEQF

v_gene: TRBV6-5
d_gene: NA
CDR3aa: ASSYRWEVTNEQF

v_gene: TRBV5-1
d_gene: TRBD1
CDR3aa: ASSRGTGPYGYT

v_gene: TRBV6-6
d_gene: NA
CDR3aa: ASSRDTALV

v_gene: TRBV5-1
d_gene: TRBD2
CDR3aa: ASTRTSSQDEQY

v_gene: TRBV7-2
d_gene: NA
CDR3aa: ASSARLLTGELF